One and the same sample provided the 23 T cell receptor beta chains below, sequenced in a study of T cell responses to AZD1222 COVID-19 vaccine. Sequenced by immunoSEQ multiplex PCR; TCRdb stores in-frame clones only, minus some. Altogether about 110,000 clones are present, roughly 87% being singletons, with the ten largest covering about two fifths. Here the sequenced sample was peripheral blood, taken 28 days after the second AZD1222 dose. The receptors derive from an adult who received the AZD1222 COVID-19 vaccine.

The chain employs TRBV7-9 and TRBJ1-4; 9 bases fit TRBD1. The CDR3 covers 15 residues. V gave up 5 bases and J gave up 8 bases; unmatched junction bases: 9. The V gene's germline CDR1 is SEHNR and CDR2 FQNEAQ (reference sequence). The DNA of the CDR3 is TGTGCCAGCAGCCCTCCCGGGACAGGGAAAGAAAAACTGTTTTTT. Residues: CASSPPGTGKEKLFF.

The chain has TRBV9 and TRBJ2-3; 7 bases line up with TRBD2. CDR3 length equals 16 residues. J gave up 2 bases and V 0 bases, and 6 bases lay outside the gene matches. Germline CDR1 is SGDLS and CDR2 is YYNGEE. CDR3 protein: CASSVGASGYTDTQYF. Written as DNA, the CDR3 is TGTGCCAGCAGCGTAGGGGCTAGCGGATACACAGATACGCAGTATTTT. Filled out from reference TRBV9 and TRBJ2-3, the complete variable domain reads DSGVTQTPKHLITATGQRVTLRCSPRSGDLSVYWYQQSLDQGLQFLIQYYNGEERAKGNILERFSAQQFPDLHSELNLSSLELGDSALYFCASSVGASGYTDTQYFGPGTRLTVL.

The V gene is TRBV5-1, the J gene TRBJ2-2, with D tentatively TRBD1 or TRBD2 (6 bases each). CDR1 is SGHRS, CDR2 YFSETQ, per germline. The CDR3 extends over 17 amino acids. V lost 3 bases and J lost 2, with 17 bases in between. The CDR3 DNA reads TGCGCCAGCAGCTCCCCGGGGGCTAGCTATAACACCGGGGAGCTGTTTTTT. Translated, it gives CASSSPGASYNTGELFF.

The V call is TRBV7-2, the J call TRBJ1-2; 10 positions agree with TRBD1. CDR3 length: 15 amino acids. V was clipped by 3 bases and J by 7 bases; unmatched bases: 8. Germline assignment: CDR1 SGHTA and CDR2 FQGNSA. The CDR3 region is CASSFLGTGEVGYTF. Here the CDR3 DNA reads TGTGCCAGCAGCTTCCTAGGGACAGGGGAGGTTGGCTACACCTTC.

The V gene is TRBV4-2, the J gene TRBJ2-3; D call uncertain. CDR1 is LGHNA and CDR2 is YNFKEQ in the germline V gene. CDR3 length: 14 residues. The ends were cut back, 0 bases at V and 2 bases at J, with 6 bases in the middle. The CDR3 nucleotides are TGTGCCAGCAGCCAAGAGGTCTACACAGATACGCAGTATTTT. Amino acids: CASSQEVYTDTQYF.

The chain couples TRBV6-1 to TRBJ2-7; TRBD2 agrees at 9 bases. The ends lost 3 bases at V and 1 base at J; junction bases unmatched: 7. The CDR3 sequence is 16 residues long. Germline V gives CDR1 MNHNS, CDR2 SASEGT. The CDR3 sequence is CASSERRLAVSYEQYF. In DNA form, the CDR3 reads TGTGCCAGCAGTGAGAGACGACTAGCGGTTTCCTACGAGCAGTACTTC.

V is TRBV2 and J is TRBJ1-1, with 9 bases fitting TRBD1. J gave up 6 bases and V 7 bases, and 15 bases lay outside the gene matches. Germline V CDR1 and CDR2: SNHLY, FYNNEI. The CDR3 consists of 16 residues. CDR3 in amino acids: CASKGGTGFAYSEAFF. CDR3 bases: TGTGCCAGCAAAGGAGGGACAGGGTTTGCCTATTCTGAAGCTTTCTTT.

This clone was recorded only once. The genes are TRBV28 and TRBJ1-1; D is unclear. Between the trimmed V and J ends, which lost 8 bases and 4 bases, there was a span of 8 bases. The CDR3 contains 11 residues. Germline assignment: CDR1 MDHEN and CDR2 SYDVKM. CDR3 protein: CASSPVTEAFF. DNA for the CDR3: TGTGCCAGCTCCCCAGTCACTGAAGCTTTCTTT.

The V call is TRBV30, the J call TRBJ2-1, with TRBD1 identical over 10 bases. Looked up from germline, CDR1 is GTSNPN and CDR2 is SVGIG (reference sequence). The CDR3 runs to 15 residues. The V and J ends lost 8 bases and 9 bases, in that order; junction bases with no gene match: 16. CDR3 sequence (DNA): TGTGCCCGGACCTCCGGGACAGGGGTTTCGGGTGAGCAGTTCTTC. The encoded protein is CARTSGTGVSGEQFF.

This chain links TRBV4-3 with TRBJ2-3; 13 bases are shared with TRBD2. The germline CDR1 and CDR2 sequences are LGHNA and YSLEER. The CDR3 covers 18 residues. J gave up 7 bases and V 0 bases, and 10 bases lay outside the gene matches. The CDR3 sequence: CASSQDPGLAGMPNTQYF. The CDR3 DNA sequence: TGCGCCAGCAGCCAAGACCCGGGACTAGCGGGAATGCCGAATACGCAGTATTTT.

This chain joins TRBV7-9 and TRBJ2-5; D possibly uses TRBD1 or TRBD2 (5 bases each). The V end lost 3 bases, the J end lost 2 bases, and 10 bases lay between the germline ends. Germline assignment: CDR1 SEHNR and CDR2 FQNEAQ (reference sequence). This CDR3 spans 14 amino acids. CDR3 DNA: TGTGCCAGCAGCTTGGTCAGGGAGCAAGAGACCCAGTACTTC. Amino acids: CASSLVREQETQYF.

The chain links TRBV7-2 to TRBJ2-5; TRBD2 matches at 7 bases. The germline V gene encodes CDR1 SGHTA and CDR2 FQGNSA. J gave up 5 bases and V 0 bases, and 6 bases lay outside the gene matches. The CDR3 runs to 15 residues. DNA of the CDR3: TGTGCCAGCAGCTTAGCGGCGGGAGCAGTTGAGACCCAGTACTTC. It specifies CASSLAAGAVETQYF.

The chain joins TRBV6-5 to TRBJ1-1; 7 positions match TRBD1. The CDR3 contains 12 residues. CDR1 MNHEY and CDR2 SVGAGI come from the germline V gene. Unmatched junction bases numbered 7, after V lost 4 bases and J lost 11 bases. The CDR3 sequence is CASSLARGRAFF. CDR3 DNA sequence: TGTGCCAGCAGTTTAGCCAGGGGGAGGGCTTTCTTT.

This clone is a singleton in its sample. This chain links TRBV10-1 with TRBJ2-7; 7 bases agree with TRBD1. The CDR3 contains 14 residues. Germline V gene lookup returns CDR1 WNHNN and CDR2 SYGVQD (reference sequence). J lost 5 bases, V lost 3 bases, and 7 bases had no gene match. The CDR3 DNA reads as TGCGCCAGCAGTGAACAGGGGTCCAGCCACGAGCAGTACTTC. The encoded protein is CASSEQGSSHEQYF.

J is TRBJ1-2 and V is TRBV10-3; D remains unclear. V shed 5 bases and J shed 2 bases, with 12 bases lying between them. The CDR3 contains 14 residues. Germline V lookup: CDR1 ENHRY, CDR2 SYGVKD. This CDR3 reads CAISTSRVNYGYTF. DNA of the CDR3: TGTGCCATCAGTACCTCCCGGGTAAACTATGGCTACACCTTC.

The chain has TRBV23-1 and TRBJ2-3; 9 nucleotides match TRBD1. TRBV23-1 is treated as an ORF (open reading frame) with a function not yet certain. The CDR3 covers 16 residues. V trimming: 8 bases; J trimming: 3 bases; junction bases outside the gene matches: 12. CDR3 in amino acids: CASGQGLGSGTDTQYF. Written as DNA, the CDR3 is TGCGCCAGCGGACAGGGGTTGGGATCGGGGACAGATACGCAGTATTTT.

The chain uses TRBV15 and TRBJ2-1; TRBD1 matches at 10 bases. Germline V CDR1 and CDR2: LNHNV, YYDKDF (reference sequence). V shed 3 bases, J shed 7 bases, and the junction held 3 bases outside the gene matches. This CDR3 spans 14 amino acids. The CDR3 loop reads CATSRTGGKNEQFF. Written as DNA, the CDR3 is TGTGCCACCAGCAGGACAGGGGGCAAGAATGAGCAGTTCTTC.

V usage is TRBV5-1 and J usage is TRBJ1-5; no clear D. Trimming stripped 4 bases from V and 5 bases from J, with 10 bases between. CDR1 SGHRS and CDR2 YFSETQ come from the germline V gene. The CDR3 spans 13 residues. CDR3 amino acids: CASSPQGDQPQHF. For the CDR3, the DNA is TGCGCCAGCAGCCCCCAAGGCGATCAGCCCCAGCATTTT.

J is TRBJ2-1 and V is TRBV18; TRBD1 might be the D (5 bases). V was clipped by 4 bases and J by 4 bases, with 17 bases between them. Germline values: CDR1 KGHSH, CDR2 LQKENI. This CDR3 has 16 amino acids. The DNA for the CDR3 is TGTGCCAGCTCACAACTCGTAATGACAGAATACAATGAGCAGTTCTTC. Encoded protein: CASSQLVMTEYNEQFF.

This chain connects TRBV11-1 to TRBJ2-1; D is ambiguous. The germline V gene has CDR1 SGHAT and CDR2 FQDESV (reference sequence). CDR3 length: 14 residues. The ends were cut back, 5 bases at V and 2 bases at J, with 10 bases in the middle. The CDR3 DNA sequence: TGTGCCAGCAGCCCCGAAGGGACCTACAATGAGCAGTTCTTC. Encoded protein: CASSPEGTYNEQFF.

The V and J genes are TRBV3-1 (or the pseudogene TRBV3-2) and TRBJ2-5; D tentatively reads TRBD1 or TRBD2 (5 bases each). V was clipped by 1 base and J by 7 bases, with 16 bases between them. This CDR3 region has 15 residues. CDR1 LGHDT and CDR2 YNNKEL come from the germline V gene (reference sequence). The CDR3 DNA is TGTGCCAGCAGCCAAGGTCTTAGAGGGGAAAGGACCCAGTACTTC. It specifies CASSQGLRGERTQYF.

V is TRBV28 and J is TRBJ2-7, with D possibly being TRBD2 (6 bases). This CDR3 is built from 13 residues. Germline V gene lookup returns CDR1 MDHEN and CDR2 SYDVKM. CDR3 nucleotides: TGTTCCGCGGGGCCCCCCCACTCCTACGAGCAGTACTTC. Protein sequence: CSAGPPHSYEQYF. The full variable domain, completed using reference TRBV28 and TRBJ2-7, is DVKVTQSSRYLVKRTGEKVFLECVQDMDHENMFWYRQDPGLGLRLIYFSYDVKMKEKGDIPEGYSVSREKKERFSLILESASTNQTSMYLCSAGPPHSYEQYFGPGTRLTVT.

This chain uses TRBV27 with TRBJ1-6; 7 bases fit TRBD1. The CDR3 loop spans 15 amino acids. Trimming at V came to 3 bases and at J to 11 bases, leaving 10 bases not matched to a gene. Germline CDR1 reads MNHEY; CDR2 reads SMNVEV (reference sequence). The CDR3 nucleotides read TGTGCCAGCAGTTTTCAGACAGGGTCAGGGACACCCCTCCACTTT. Its protein is CASSFQTGSGTPLHF.